This TCR beta chain was obtained from a study of T cells in Graves' hyperthyroidism and ophthalmopathy. V lost 8 bases, J lost 5 bases, and 12 bases lay in between. Germline lookup yields CDR1 MNHEY and CDR2 SMNVEV (reference sequence). The CDR3 covers 13 residues. This clonotype was counted between two and nine times. The CDR3 regions of TCR beta were amplified from RNA transcripts. The HTBI set primed first-round TCR CDR3 RT-PCR. A single record per CDR3 protein comes from TCRdb applying MiXCR to the multiplex PCR reads. The table has about 610,000 distinct CDR3 sequences, approximately 14% seen once.

The sample comprised blood. The chain joins TRBV27 to TRBJ1-4; D gene ambiguous. The receptor was derived from a woman between 35 and 50 years old with Graves' ophthalmopathy. The CDR3 DNA reads as TGTGCCAGCGGCCAGAACAACAATGAAAAACTGTTTTTT. This translates into CASGQNNNEKLFF.